These 5 T cell receptor beta chains originate from one sample sequenced in a study of CXCR3-negative and CXCR3-positive naive CD8 T cells. General study findings and limits: Compared with CXCR3-negative naive cells, CXCR3-positive naive cells showed more hydrophobic TRB CDR3s.

The method, 5' RACE with UMI labels, was used to prepare the TRB cDNA libraries. TCRdb reanalyzed the 5' RACE reads, giving one entry per CDR3 protein sequence and no DNA. Here the sample table reports roughly 120,000 distinct CDR3 sequences. No antigen has been assigned to these receptors. Sequencing used naive CXCR3+ CD8+ T cells from blood. The subset here: CD45RO-CCR7+CD27+CD95- naive CD8+ T cells expressing CXCR3 (TNR3+). The receptors shown here come from a human donor in good health. Some clones in this sample may be carry-over from other donors' samples.

This chain joins TRBV12-3 or TRBV12-4 and TRBJ2-1; lacking DNA, the TRBD1 call made by TCRdb goes unchecked. The CDR3 sequence is 14 residues long. The CDR3 sequence is CASSLGDHYNEQFF.

The CDR3 loop reads CASSPDRNEQFF. V is TRBV4-1 and J is TRBJ2-1. The CDR3 runs to 12 residues. The germline CDR1 and CDR2 sequences are MGHRA and YSYEKL.

The genes are TRBV29-1 and TRBJ2-7; TCRdb's assignment of TRBD1 cannot be checked, as there is no DNA. The germline gives CDR1 SQVTM, CDR2 ANQGSEA. This CDR3 has 13 residues. This CDR3 reads CSGRDTETYEQYF.

The chain recombines TRBV7-9 with TRBJ2-3; TCRdb indicates TRBD1, and absent DNA this call remains unverified. Looked up from germline, CDR1 is SEHNR and CDR2 is FQNEAQ (reference sequence). This CDR3 comprises 15 residues. CDR3 loop: CASRWGQGDTDTQYF.

The CDR3 region is CASTTTGNEQFF. The chain recombines TRBV19 with TRBJ2-1; TCRdb outputs TRBD1, but without DNA this stays unchecked. This CDR3 has 12 residues. Germline V lookup: CDR1 LNHDA, CDR2 SQIVND (reference sequence).